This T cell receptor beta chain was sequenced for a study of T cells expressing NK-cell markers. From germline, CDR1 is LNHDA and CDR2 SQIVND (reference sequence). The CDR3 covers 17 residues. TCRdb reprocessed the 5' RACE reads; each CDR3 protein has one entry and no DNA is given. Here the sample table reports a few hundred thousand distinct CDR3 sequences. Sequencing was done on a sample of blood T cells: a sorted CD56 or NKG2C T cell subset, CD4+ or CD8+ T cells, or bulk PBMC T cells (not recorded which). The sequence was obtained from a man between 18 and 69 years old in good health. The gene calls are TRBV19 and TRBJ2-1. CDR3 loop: CASSIVPVSGSYNEQFF.